Below are 25 T cell receptor beta chains sequenced from a single sample in a study of cytomegalovirus exposure and HLA in healthy donors. The PCR ran on 60 Vbeta and 13 Jbeta primers. The assay was immunoSEQ multiplex PCR, and TCRdb's table has in-frame clones only and misses some. The sample holds around 180,000 clones, 80% to 85% seen once. Sequencing was carried out using PBMCs. Every receptor here comes from a woman aged 40 to 50 in good health and CMV-seronegative.

This chain joins TRBV13 and TRBJ2-5; no clear D. Germline CDR1 reads PRHDT; CDR2 reads FYEKMQ (reference sequence). V lost 5 bases to trimming and J lost 4 bases, with 11 bases between them. CDR3 length: 13 amino acids. The CDR3 protein is CASSLALRETQYF. As DNA, the CDR3 is TGTGCCAGCAGCCTTGCACTGAGAGAGACCCAGTACTTC.

V is TRBV5-5 and J is TRBJ2-1, with 9 bases fitting TRBD1. The CDR3 covers 13 residues. Germline loops: CDR1 SGHKS, CDR2 YYEKEE (reference sequence). Trimming at V came to 3 bases and at J to 8 bases, leaving 3 bases not matched to a gene. Here the CDR3 reads CASSSRDRDEQFF. CDR3 DNA sequence: TGTGCCAGCAGCTCGAGGGACAGGGATGAGCAGTTCTTC.

V is TRBV11-1 and J is TRBJ1-2; 9 nucleotides line up with TRBD1. Germline V gene sequence: CDR1 SGHAT, CDR2 FQDESV (reference sequence). The CDR3 has 12 residues. V lost 5 bases, J lost 6 bases, and 1 base stayed unmatched. CDR3 sequence: CASSRDRDGYTF. CDR3 bases: TGTGCCAGCAGCCGGGACAGGGATGGCTACACCTTC.

A few counts support this clone. The genes are TRBV5-1 and TRBJ2-7; tentatively, D is TRBD1 (7 bases). This CDR3 contains 15 residues. CDR1 is SGHRS and CDR2 is YFSETQ in the germline V gene. The germline V and J ends were trimmed by 4 bases and 1 base, with 15 bases remaining between them. This chain's CDR3 is CASSGGWGQSYEQYF. CDR3 nucleotide sequence: TGCGCCAGCAGCGGAGGGTGGGGACAGTCCTACGAGCAGTACTTC.

The rearrangement uses TRBV10-3 and TRBJ2-3; 11 bases line up with TRBD1. Germline CDR1 and CDR2: ENHRY and SYGVKD. CDR3 size: 14 residues. J lost 4 bases, V lost 5 bases, and 2 bases had no gene match. This CDR3 is CAISKDRGPDTQYF. In nucleotides, the CDR3 is TGTGCCATCAGTAAGGACAGGGGGCCAGATACGCAGTATTTT.

The chain joins TRBV29-1 to TRBJ1-1; no clear D. The CDR3 is made up of 12 amino acids. The V gene's germline CDR1 is SQVTM and CDR2 ANQGSEA. CDR3 in amino acids: CKLGRENTEAFF. The CDR3, as DNA: TGCAAGCTAGGGAGAGAAAACACTGAAGCTTTCTTT.

The chain links TRBV6-1 to TRBJ2-7; TRBD2 matches 11 bases. V lost 8 bases, J lost 4 bases, and 7 bases stayed unmatched. CDR1 and CDR2 (germline): MNHNS, SASEGT. The CDR3 covers 14 residues. CDR3 in amino acids: CASVRLAGLYEQYV. CDR3 nucleotides: TGTGCCAGCGTACGACTAGCGGGGCTTTACGAGCAGTACGTC.

The chain combines TRBV6-5 with TRBJ1-1; 7 positions agree with TRBD1. The CDR3 has 15 residues. The V gene end was trimmed by 7 bases and the J gene end by 1 base; junction bases not matched to a gene: 9. Germline CDR1 MNHEY, CDR2 SVGAGI. CDR3 residues: CASNQRGQPNTEAFF. As DNA, the CDR3 is TGTGCCAGCAACCAAAGGGGACAGCCGAACACTGAAGCTTTCTTT.

This sequence joins TRBV28 and TRBJ1-1; 8 bases are shared with TRBD1. After removal of 3 bases from V and 11 bases from J, the junction contained 11 bases not matched to a gene. Germline V gene sequence: CDR1 MDHEN, CDR2 SYDVKM. This CDR3 spans 14 amino acids. CDR3 bases: TGTGCCAGCAGTTTCTTCTCGGACAGGGCGGGCGCTTTCTTT. It encodes CASSFFSDRAGAFF. Variable domain in full (rest from reference TRBV28 and TRBJ1-1): DVKVTQSSRYLVKRTGEKVFLECVQDMDHENMFWYRQDPGLGLRLIYFSYDVKMKEKGDIPEGYSVSREKKERFSLILESASTNQTSMYLCASSFFSDRAGAFFGQGTRLTVV.

V is TRBV7-2 and J is TRBJ2-1; 9 nucleotides agree with TRBD2. The CDR3 has 13 amino acids. V was pared by 1 base and J by 8 bases, with 0 bases of the junction left unmatched. Germline V gene data show CDR1 as SGHTA and CDR2 as FQGNSA. DNA of the CDR3: TGTGCCAGCAGCTTAGTAGCGGGAGATGAGCAGTTCTTC. Its protein product is CASSLVAGDEQFF.

The chain links TRBV9 to TRBJ2-2; maybe TRBD1 (6 bases). Germline CDR1 reads SGDLS; CDR2 reads YYNGEE. Trimming removed 0 bases at V and 2 bases at J, with 11 bases between. The CDR3 consists of 16 residues. CDR3: CASSVAGTPNTGELFF. Written as DNA, the CDR3 is TGTGCCAGCAGCGTAGCCGGGACACCAAACACCGGGGAGCTGTTTTTT.

This chain links TRBV5-1 with TRBJ2-5; 8 nucleotides agree with TRBD2. Looked up from germline, CDR1 is SGHRS and CDR2 is YFSETQ. The CDR3 runs 19 residues. The trim removed 5 bases at V and 2 bases at J, leaving 20 bases unmatched. As DNA, the CDR3 is TGCGCCAGCAGTCTGAAGTCCCCAATGGCGGGAGGACCACAAGAGACCCAGTACTTC. Residues: CASSLKSPMAGGPQETQYF.

This rearrangement joins TRBV4-2 to TRBJ1-2; D is possibly TRBD1 (6 bases). This CDR3 has 16 residues. Germline values: CDR1 LGHNA, CDR2 YNFKEQ. The V end lost 1 base, the J end lost 5 bases, and 17 bases lay between the germline ends. The DNA for the CDR3 is TGTGCCAGCAGCCAAGGGGTTAGGCAGGGGACGTATGGCTACACCTTC. Protein product: CASSQGVRQGTYGYTF.

This chain connects TRBV4-3 to TRBJ1-5; 7 positions match TRBD1. CDR3 length equals 15 residues. Trimming removed 4 bases from V and 6 bases from J; junction bases left unmatched: 9. Germline V gene lookup returns CDR1 LGHNA and CDR2 YSLEER. DNA of the CDR3: TGCGCCAGCAGCCGAGAGAGGGGGCGAGGTCAGCCCCAGCATTTT. This translates into CASSRERGRGQPQHF.

CDR3: CASSPGGFGETQYF. CDR3 DNA: TGTGCCAGCAGCCCAGGGGGCTTCGGAGAGACCCAGTACTTC. The chain carries TRBV6-1 and TRBJ2-5, with 8 bases lining up with TRBD1. V was clipped by 6 bases and J by 4 bases; unmatched bases: 7. The germline gives CDR1 MNHNS, CDR2 SASEGT. This CDR3 contains 14 residues.

The chain joins TRBV30 to TRBJ1-6; 9 positions match TRBD1. The CDR3 contains 16 residues. The V gene end was trimmed by 1 base and the J gene end by 9 bases; junction bases not matched to a gene: 10. The germline CDR1 and CDR2 sequences are GTSNPN and SVGIG (reference sequence). As DNA, the CDR3 is TGTGCCTGGAGTGCCCCTGTACAGGGGGCGCCTTCACCCCTCCACTTT. As protein: CAWSAPVQGAPSPLHF.

The chain is built from TRBV7-2 and TRBJ2-7, with 16 bases that match TRBD2. Per germline, CDR1 SGHTA and CDR2 FQGNSA. This CDR3 is built from 16 residues. V shed 4 bases and J 4 bases; nucleotides not matched to a gene: 4. Here the CDR3 reads CASSWGTSGRGYEQYF. The CDR3 DNA sequence: TGTGCCAGCAGCTGGGGGACTAGCGGGAGGGGATACGAGCAGTACTTC. Combining the CDR3 with reference TRBV7-2 and TRBJ2-7 gives the whole variable domain GAGVSQSPSNKVTEKGKDVELRCDPISGHTALYWYRQSLGQGLEFLIYFQGNSAPDKSGLPSDRFSAERTGGSVSTLTIQRTQQEDSAVYLCASSWGTSGRGYEQYFGPGTRLTVT.

The rearrangement links TRBV7-3 to TRBJ2-3, with 7 bases lining up with TRBD1. V trimming: 6 bases; J trimming: 4 bases; junction bases outside the gene matches: 13. Germline CDR1 SGHTA, CDR2 FQGTGA. This CDR3 has 16 residues. The CDR3 DNA reads TGTGCCAGCAGTTTGCACCGGGACAGCCGGCCAGATACGCAGTATTTT. Its protein is CASSLHRDSRPDTQYF.

This clone was counted a few times. The chain uses TRBV19 and TRBJ2-5, with TRBD2 identical over 8 bases. Germline lookup yields CDR1 LNHDA and CDR2 SQIVND (reference sequence). V shed 4 bases and J 5 bases; nucleotides not matched to a gene: 9. The CDR3 is 15 residues long. CDR3 nucleotide sequence: TGTGCCAGTAGTAGAGGGACTAGGCAAGGGGAGACCCAGTACTTC. Its protein product is CASSRGTRQGETQYF.

The J gene is TRBJ1-4, the V gene TRBV7-2, with D possibly matching TRBD1 (5 bases). The ends were cut back, 2 bases at V and 3 bases at J, with 10 bases in the middle. Germline V CDR1 and CDR2: SGHTA, FQGNSA. The CDR3 totals 15 residues. CDR3 amino acids: CASSLMAGPNEKLFF. Here the CDR3 DNA reads TGTGCCAGCAGCTTAATGGCAGGGCCTAATGAAAAACTGTTTTTT.

The chain uses TRBV2 and TRBJ2-7; maybe TRBD1 (7 bases). The V and J ends lost 4 bases and 4 bases respectively, with 14 bases between them. CDR3 length: 14 residues. Germline values: CDR1 SNHLY, CDR2 FYNNEI. Written as DNA, the CDR3 is TGTGCCAGCAGTGTGGCAGGGGGGTTTTACGAGCAGTACTTC. Translation gives CASSVAGGFYEQYF.

A few counts support this clone. The J gene is TRBJ1-3, the V gene TRBV5-6; 9 positions agree with TRBD1. V was clipped by 3 bases and J by 0 bases; unmatched bases: 4. CDR1 and CDR2 (germline): SGHDT, YYEEEE. The CDR3 loop spans 16 amino acids. The CDR3 DNA reads as TGTGCCAGCAGCTCCGGGACAGGGTTCTCTGGAAACACCATATATTTT. It translates to CASSSGTGFSGNTIYF.

The rearrangement joins TRBV15 to TRBJ1-2; the D gene is possibly TRBD1 (6 bases). CDR1 and CDR2 from the germline V gene are LNHNV and YYDKDF (reference sequence). The CDR3 loop spans 14 amino acids. V lost 5 bases and J 2 bases, leaving 12 bases between the germline ends. The CDR3 DNA reads as TGTGCCACCAGCCGTGGACAGTCAAACTATGGCTACACCTTC. It yields the protein CATSRGQSNYGYTF. The full variable domain, in which reference TRBV15 and TRBJ1-2 provide the parts outside the CDR3, is DAMVIQNPRYQVTQFGKPVTLSCSQTLNHNVMYWYQQKSSQAPKLLFHYYDKDFNNEADTPDNFQSRRPNTSFCFLDIRSPGLGDTAMYLCATSRGQSNYGYTFGSGTRLTVV.

This clone appeared a few times. V is TRBV30 and J is TRBJ2-5; 13 positions agree with TRBD2. The trim removed 2 bases at V and 5 bases at J, leaving 5 bases unmatched. This CDR3 comprises 15 residues. The germline CDR1 and CDR2 sequences are GTSNPN and SVGIG (reference sequence). Written as DNA, the CDR3 is TGTGCCTGGAGTCCCACTAGCGGGAGGGCCGAGACCCAGTACTTC. Its protein product is CAWSPTSGRAETQYF. The full variable domain, its missing parts supplied by reference TRBV30 and TRBJ2-5, is SQTIHQWPATLVQPVGSPLSLECTVEGTSNPNLYWYRQAAGRGLQLLFYSVGIGQISSEVPQNLSASRPQDRQFILSSKKLLLSDSGFYLCAWSPTSGRAETQYFGPGTRLLVL.

The chain is built from TRBV6-5 and TRBJ1-2, with TRBD1 identical over 7 bases. CDR1 and CDR2 (germline): MNHEY, SVGAGI. The CDR3 is 15 residues long. With 5 bases clipped from V and 4 bases from J, the junction kept 10 bases outside the gene matches. The CDR3 protein is CASSPTGNRGYGYTF. CDR3 DNA sequence: TGTGCCAGCAGTCCGACAGGGAACCGCGGCTATGGCTACACCTTC.